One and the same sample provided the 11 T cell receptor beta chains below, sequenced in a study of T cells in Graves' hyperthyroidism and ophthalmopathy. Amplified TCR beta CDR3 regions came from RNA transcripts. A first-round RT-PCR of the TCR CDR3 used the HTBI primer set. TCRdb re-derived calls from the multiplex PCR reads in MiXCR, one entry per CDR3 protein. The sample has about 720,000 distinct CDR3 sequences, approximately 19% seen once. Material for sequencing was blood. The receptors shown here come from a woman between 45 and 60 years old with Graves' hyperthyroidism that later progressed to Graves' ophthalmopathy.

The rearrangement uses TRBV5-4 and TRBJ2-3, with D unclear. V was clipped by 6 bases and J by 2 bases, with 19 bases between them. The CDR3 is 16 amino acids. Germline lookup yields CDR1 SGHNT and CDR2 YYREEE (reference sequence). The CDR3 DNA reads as TGTGCCAGCACCGAAGGCAGGATTTACTCCACAGATACGCAGTATTTT. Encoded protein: CASTEGRIYSTDTQYF.

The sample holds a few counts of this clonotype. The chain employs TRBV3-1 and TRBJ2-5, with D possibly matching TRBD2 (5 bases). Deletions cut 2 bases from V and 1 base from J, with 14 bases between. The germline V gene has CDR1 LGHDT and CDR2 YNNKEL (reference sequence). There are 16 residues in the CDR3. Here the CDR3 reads CASSQPSLAFQETQYF. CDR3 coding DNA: TGTGCCAGCAGCCAACCCTCCCTAGCTTTCCAAGAGACCCAGTACTTC.

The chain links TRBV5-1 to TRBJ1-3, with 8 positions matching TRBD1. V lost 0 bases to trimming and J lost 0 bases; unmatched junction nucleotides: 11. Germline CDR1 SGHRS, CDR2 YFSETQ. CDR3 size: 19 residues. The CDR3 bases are TGCGCCAGCAGCTTGGCACCCACCGGGACAGGTTCCTCTGGAAACACCATATATTTT. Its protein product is CASSLAPTGTGSSGNTIYF.

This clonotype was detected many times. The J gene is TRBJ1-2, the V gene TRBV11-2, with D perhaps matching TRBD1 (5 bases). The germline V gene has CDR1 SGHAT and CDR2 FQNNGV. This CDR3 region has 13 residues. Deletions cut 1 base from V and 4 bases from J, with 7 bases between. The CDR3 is CASSLGGVYGYTF. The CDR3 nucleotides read TGTGCCAGCAGCTTAGGGGGCGTCTATGGCTACACCTTC.

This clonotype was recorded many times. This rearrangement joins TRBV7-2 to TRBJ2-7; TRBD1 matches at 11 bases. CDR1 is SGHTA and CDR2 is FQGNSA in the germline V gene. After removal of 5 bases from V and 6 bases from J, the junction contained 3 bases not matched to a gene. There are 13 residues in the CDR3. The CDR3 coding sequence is TGTGCCAGCAGCGGCGGGACAGGGGGCGAGCAGTACTTC. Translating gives CASSGGTGGEQYF.

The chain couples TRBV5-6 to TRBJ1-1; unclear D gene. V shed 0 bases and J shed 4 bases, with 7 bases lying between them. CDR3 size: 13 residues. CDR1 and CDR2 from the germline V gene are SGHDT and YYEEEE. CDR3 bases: TGTGCCAGCAGCTTGGAGTACCGCACTGAAGCTTTCTTT. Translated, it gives CASSLEYRTEAFF.

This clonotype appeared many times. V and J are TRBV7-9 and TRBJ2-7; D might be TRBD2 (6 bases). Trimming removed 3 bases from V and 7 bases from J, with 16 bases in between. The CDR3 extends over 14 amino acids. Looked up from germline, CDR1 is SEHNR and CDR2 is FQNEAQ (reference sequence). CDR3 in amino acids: CASSFETRGLEQYF. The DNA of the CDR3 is TGTGCCAGCAGCTTTGAGACTAGGGGCTTGGAGCAGTACTTC. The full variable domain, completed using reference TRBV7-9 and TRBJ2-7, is DTGVSQNPRHKITKRGQNVTFRCDPISEHNRLYWYRQTLGQGPEFLTYFQNEAQLEKSRLLSDRFSAERPKGSFSTLEIQRTEQGDSAMYLCASSFETRGLEQYFGPGTRLTVT.

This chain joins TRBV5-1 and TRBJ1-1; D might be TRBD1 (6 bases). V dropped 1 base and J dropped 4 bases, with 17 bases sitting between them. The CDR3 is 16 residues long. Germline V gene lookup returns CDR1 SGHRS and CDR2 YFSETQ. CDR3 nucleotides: TGCGCCAGCAGCTTGAGGGGGGGGCGGCAGGCCACTGAAGCTTTCTTT. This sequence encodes CASSLRGGRQATEAFF.

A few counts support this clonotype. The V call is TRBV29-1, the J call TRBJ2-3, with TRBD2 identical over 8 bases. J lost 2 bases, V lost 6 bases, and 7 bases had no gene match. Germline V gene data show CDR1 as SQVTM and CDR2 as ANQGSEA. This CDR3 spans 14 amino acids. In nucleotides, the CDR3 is TGCAGCGTCTCAACTAGCGGAGCCACAGATACGCAGTATTTT. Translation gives CSVSTSGATDTQYF.

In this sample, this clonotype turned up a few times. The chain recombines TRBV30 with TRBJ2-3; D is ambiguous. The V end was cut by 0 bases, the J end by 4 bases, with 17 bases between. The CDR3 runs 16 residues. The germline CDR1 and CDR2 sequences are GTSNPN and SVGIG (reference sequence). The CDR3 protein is CAWSVLWRRNPDTQYF. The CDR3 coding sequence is TGTGCCTGGAGTGTACTTTGGAGAAGAAACCCAGATACGCAGTATTTT.

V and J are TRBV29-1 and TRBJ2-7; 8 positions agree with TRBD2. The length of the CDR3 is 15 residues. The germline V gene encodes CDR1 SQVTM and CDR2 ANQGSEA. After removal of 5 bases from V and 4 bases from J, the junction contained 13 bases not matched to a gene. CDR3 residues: CSVWVQAGDLYEQYF. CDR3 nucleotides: TGCAGCGTTTGGGTTCAAGCGGGGGACCTTTACGAGCAGTACTTC.